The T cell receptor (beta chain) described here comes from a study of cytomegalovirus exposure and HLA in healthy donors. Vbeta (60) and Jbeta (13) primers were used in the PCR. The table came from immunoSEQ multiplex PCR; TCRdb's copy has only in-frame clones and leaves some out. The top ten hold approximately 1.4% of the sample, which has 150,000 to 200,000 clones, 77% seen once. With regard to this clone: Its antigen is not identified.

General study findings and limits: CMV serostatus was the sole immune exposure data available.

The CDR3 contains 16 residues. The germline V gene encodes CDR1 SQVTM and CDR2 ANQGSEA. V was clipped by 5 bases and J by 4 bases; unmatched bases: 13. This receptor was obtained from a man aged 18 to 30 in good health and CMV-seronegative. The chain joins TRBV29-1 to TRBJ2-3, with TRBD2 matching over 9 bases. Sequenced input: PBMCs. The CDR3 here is CSVFGGSGRSADTQYF. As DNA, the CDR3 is TGCAGCGTTTTTGGGGGTAGCGGGAGAAGCGCAGATACGCAGTATTTT.